This T cell receptor beta chain was profiled in a study of shared clonotypes between healthy human individuals. CD8 cells regarded as naive lacked CD45RO, were positively chosen for CCR7, and omitted terminally differentiated effector memory CD45RA+ cells. Across several immunoSEQ plates, the genomic DNA of each subset was split evenly. Only in-frame clones appear in the TCRdb table, and some are missing; sequencing was by immunoSEQ multiplex PCR. The table shows some 2 million clones, with approximately 94% occurring only once. CDR1 is MNHEY, CDR2 SVGAGI, per germline. V was trimmed by 7 bases and J by 4 bases, leaving 16 bases between them. This CDR3 is built from 15 residues.

This chain uses TRBV6-5 with TRBJ1-4; the D is unclear. This sequence originates from a man aged 18 to 29 in good health. The sequenced material came from naive CD8+ T cells sorted from blood. The CDR3 is CASTPERRFNEKLFF. The CDR3 nucleotides read TGTGCCAGCACCCCCGAGCGGCGGTTTAATGAAAAACTGTTTTTT.